This T cell receptor (beta chain) was captured in a study of blood T cells in healthy people across ages. Points from the study as a whole: Percentage of naive T cells showed a strong correlation with TCR beta diversity.

V was cut by 3 bases and J by 6 bases, with 15 bases left in between. Germline V gives CDR1 SGHDT, CDR2 YYEEEE. The CDR3 totals 14 residues. A second roughly 7 to 11 cycle PCR used barcoded and J-beta primers. TCRdb independently ran MiXCR on the 5' RACE reads; one entry per CDR3 protein. The sample yields approximately 2,000,000 distinct CDR3 sequences, approximately 40% seen once. This clonotype was seen a handful of times. The antigen remains unidentified. The donors, aged 6 to 90, were healthy Caucasians from Russia. They isolated at least 7 million PBMCs from each sample. The sequencing sample was made of blood. The chain is built from TRBV5-6 and TRBJ1-2; D call uncertain. The clonotype comes from a human donor in good health. The CDR3 here is CASSSTASADGYTF. The CDR3 nucleotides read TGTGCCAGCAGCTCAACCGCGTCTGCAGATGGCTACACCTTC.